This T cell receptor beta chain came from a study of Tregs in tolerant kidney transplant recipients (dated by TCRdb to between 2017 and 2020). Regarding the complete study: The study applied TCRbeta sequencing to find donor-specific regulatory T cells before combined kidney and bone marrow transplantation and then followed those same cells after transplant. Beyond this particular receptor, the publication reports: For some patients the PCR primers changed over time, which made it impossible to compare the samples from those patients at the nucleotide level. Expanding Tregs with activated donor B cells appeared to identify the most biologically relevant and donor-specific TCRbeta repertoire. In tolerant patients, the expansion of donor-specific Tregs was greater than global Treg expansion, suggesting that the expansion was antigen-driven rather than nonspecific. The study was limited by small patient numbers, and the findings need validation in larger populations and under other immunosuppression protocols. Biological reproducibility was not directly assessed, although technical replication error appeared to be minimal.

For TCRbeta CDR3 sequencing, genomic DNA from the sorted cells was extracted using the QIAGEN DNeasy Blood and Tissue Kit. Through immunoSEQ, high-throughput TCRbeta CDR3 sequencing was done commercially, including PCR amplification with internal controls and bias correction. The source study handled its data this way. Unique productive TCRbeta sequences were defined by CDR3 nucleotide sequence where primers matched, and otherwise by CDR3 amino acid sequence together with Vbeta and Jbeta genes. Sorting error was corrected by removing sequences shared between sorted populations at a frequency ratio of 2:1 or less, and the remaining shared sequences were assigned to the higher population. Donor-reactive sequences were defined as at least 5-fold expanded in CFSE-low cells versus unstimulated cells, with frequency of at least 0.01% in CFSE-low cells. Repertoire divergence was quantified by Jensen-Shannon divergence calculated from the top 100 TCRbeta sequences ranked by frequency. For samples with multiple sequencing runs, sorting error was corrected in each run separately before the runs were combined. This immuneACCESS table, as held by TCRdb, lists in-frame sequences with V and J called but not all clones. Of the missing ones, under half trace to an unresolved V gene in checked studies; the others have no known cause. That table gives V, J and clone size, and the DNA gave D and trimming. Across this sample there are some 56,000 clones, with around 90% seen only once. The ten largest clones take up roughly 15% of the sample.

Based on the germline V gene (reference sequence), the CDR1 and CDR2 sequences are MNHEY and SMNVEV. Relative to germline, V is missing 2 bases and J is missing 7 bases, with 1 base of the junction outside any gene match. The CDR3 contains 12 residues, cysteine and phenylalanine counted. The CDR3 DNA has 36 bases and is translated from base 1. Transplants used related donors with nonmyeloablative bone marrow transplantation; mixed chimerism was transient in the human trials. Unstimulated Tregs (CD4+CD25+CD127-), CD4+ non-Tregs (CD4+CD25-), CD4 and CD8 cells were FACS-sorted from thawed PBMCs. The patients were several recipients of combined kidney and bone marrow transplants from the ITN036ST trial, and samples were available only from these trial subjects. Healthy control blood was processed to PBMCs with a Ficoll density gradient and then cryopreserved, whereas patient PBMCs were collected both before and after transplant.

This clone was detected only once. What this receptor recognizes is not known. No qualities accompany the bases; no much larger clone lies one base away. The V and J segments used are TRBV27 and TRBJ1-2, and 7 junctional nucleotides match TRBD1. This TCR came from a human patient who received a combined kidney and bone marrow transplant. After a transplant, the donor of the graft may account for some T cells. Sequences were derived from CD8+ T cells from blood (PBMCs), sampled 24 months after the transplant. The DNA sequence is as follows: TGTGCCAGCAGTTTAAAGGGGGCTGGCTACACCTTC. This yields the protein CASSLKGAGYTF.